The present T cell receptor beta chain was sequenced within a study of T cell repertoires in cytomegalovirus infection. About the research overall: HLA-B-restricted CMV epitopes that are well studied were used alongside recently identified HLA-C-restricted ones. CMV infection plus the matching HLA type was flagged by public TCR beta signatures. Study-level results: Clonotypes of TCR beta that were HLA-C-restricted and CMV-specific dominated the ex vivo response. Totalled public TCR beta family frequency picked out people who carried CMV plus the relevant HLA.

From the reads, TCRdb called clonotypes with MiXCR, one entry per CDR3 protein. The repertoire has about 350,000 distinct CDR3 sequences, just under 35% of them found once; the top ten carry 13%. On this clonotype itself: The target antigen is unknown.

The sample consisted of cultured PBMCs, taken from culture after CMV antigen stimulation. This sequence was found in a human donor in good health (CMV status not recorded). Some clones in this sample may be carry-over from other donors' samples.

The CDR3, as DNA: TGTGCCAGCAGGGAGACTAGACCAACAAGCAATGAGCAGTTCTTC. Amino acids: CASRETRPTSNEQFF. This sequence joins TRBV6-1 and TRBJ2-1; possible D gene TRBD2, 6 bases. CDR1 is MNHNS and CDR2 is SASEGT in the germline V gene. The V and J ends lost 6 bases and 6 bases respectively, with 18 bases between them. The CDR3 has 15 residues.